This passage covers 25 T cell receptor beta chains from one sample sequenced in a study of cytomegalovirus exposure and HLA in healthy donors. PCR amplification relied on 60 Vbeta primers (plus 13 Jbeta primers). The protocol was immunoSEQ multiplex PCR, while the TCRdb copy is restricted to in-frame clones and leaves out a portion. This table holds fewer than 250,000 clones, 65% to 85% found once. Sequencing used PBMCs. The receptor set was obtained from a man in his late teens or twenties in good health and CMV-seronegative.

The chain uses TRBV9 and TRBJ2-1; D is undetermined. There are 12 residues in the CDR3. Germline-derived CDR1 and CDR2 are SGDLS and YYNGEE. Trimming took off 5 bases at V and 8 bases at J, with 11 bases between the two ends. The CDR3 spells CASSKQAHEQFF. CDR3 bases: TGTGCCAGCAGTAAGCAGGCCCATGAGCAGTTCTTC.

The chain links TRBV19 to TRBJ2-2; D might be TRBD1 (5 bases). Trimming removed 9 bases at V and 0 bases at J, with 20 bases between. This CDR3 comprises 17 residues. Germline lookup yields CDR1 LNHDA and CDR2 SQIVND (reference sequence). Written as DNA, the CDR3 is TGTGCCAGCACCAAGGTTTGGGAACAGGCGAACACCGGGGAGCTGTTTTTT. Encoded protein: CASTKVWEQANTGELFF.

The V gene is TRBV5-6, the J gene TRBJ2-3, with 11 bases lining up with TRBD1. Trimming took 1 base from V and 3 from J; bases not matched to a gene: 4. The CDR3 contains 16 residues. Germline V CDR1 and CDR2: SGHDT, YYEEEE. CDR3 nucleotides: TGTGCCAGCAGCTTGAGTGGGACAGGGGGAACAGATACGCAGTATTTT. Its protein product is CASSLSGTGGTDTQYF.

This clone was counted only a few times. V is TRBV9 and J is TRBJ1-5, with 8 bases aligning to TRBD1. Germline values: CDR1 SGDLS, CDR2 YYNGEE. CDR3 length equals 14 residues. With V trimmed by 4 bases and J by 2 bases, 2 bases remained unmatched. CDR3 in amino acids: CASSQGQGNQPQHF. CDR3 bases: TGTGCCAGCAGCCAGGGACAGGGCAATCAGCCCCAGCATTTT.

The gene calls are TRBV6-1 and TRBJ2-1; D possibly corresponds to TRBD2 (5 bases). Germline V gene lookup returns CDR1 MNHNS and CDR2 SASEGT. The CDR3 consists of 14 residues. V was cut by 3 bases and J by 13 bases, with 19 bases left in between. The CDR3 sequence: CASSESPLDSCQFF. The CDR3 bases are TGTGCCAGCAGTGAGAGTCCACTAGACTCATGTCAGTTCTTC.

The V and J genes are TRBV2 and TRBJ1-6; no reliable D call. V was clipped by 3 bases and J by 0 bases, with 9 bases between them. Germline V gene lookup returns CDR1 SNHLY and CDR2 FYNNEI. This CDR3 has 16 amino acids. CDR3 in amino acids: CASSDGKSSYNSPLHF. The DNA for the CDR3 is TGTGCCAGCAGTGACGGTAAAAGCTCCTATAATTCACCCCTCCACTTT.

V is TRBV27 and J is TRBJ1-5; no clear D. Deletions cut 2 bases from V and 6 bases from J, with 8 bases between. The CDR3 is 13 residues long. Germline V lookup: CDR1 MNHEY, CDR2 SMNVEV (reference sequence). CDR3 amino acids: CASSLAGSQPQHF. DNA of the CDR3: TGTGCCAGCAGTTTAGCGGGCTCTCAGCCCCAGCATTTT.

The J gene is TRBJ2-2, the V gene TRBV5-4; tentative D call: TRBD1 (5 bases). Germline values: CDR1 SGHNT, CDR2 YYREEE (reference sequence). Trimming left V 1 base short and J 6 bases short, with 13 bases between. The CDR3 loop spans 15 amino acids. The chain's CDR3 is CASSLSRGSSGELFF. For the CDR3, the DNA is TGTGCCAGCAGCTTGTCAAGGGGATCTTCCGGGGAGCTGTTTTTT.

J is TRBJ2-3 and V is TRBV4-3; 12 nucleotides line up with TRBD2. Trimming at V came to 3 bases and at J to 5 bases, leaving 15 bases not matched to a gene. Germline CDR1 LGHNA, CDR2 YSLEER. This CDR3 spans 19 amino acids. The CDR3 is CASSQVRTSGIREEDTQYF. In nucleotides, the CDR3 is TGCGCCAGCAGCCAGGTACGGACTAGCGGGATTAGGGAAGAAGATACGCAGTATTTT.

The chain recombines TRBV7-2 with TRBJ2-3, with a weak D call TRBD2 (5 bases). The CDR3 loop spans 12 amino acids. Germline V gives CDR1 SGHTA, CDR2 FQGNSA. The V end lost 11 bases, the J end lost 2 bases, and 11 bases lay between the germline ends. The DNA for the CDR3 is TGTGCCTCGACCGGGATCACAGATACGCAGTATTTT. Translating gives CASTGITDTQYF.

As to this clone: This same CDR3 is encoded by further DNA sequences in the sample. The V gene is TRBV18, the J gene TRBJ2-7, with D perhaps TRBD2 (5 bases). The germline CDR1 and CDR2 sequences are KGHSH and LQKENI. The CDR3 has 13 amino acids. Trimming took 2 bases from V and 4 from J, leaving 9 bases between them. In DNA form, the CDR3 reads TGTGCCAGCTCACCATCAGGAGGATACGAGCAGTACTTC. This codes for CASSPSGGYEQYF.

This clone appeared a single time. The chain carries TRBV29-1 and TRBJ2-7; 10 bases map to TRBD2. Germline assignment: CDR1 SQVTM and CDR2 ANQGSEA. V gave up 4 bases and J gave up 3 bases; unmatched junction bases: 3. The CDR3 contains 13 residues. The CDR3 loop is CSVVGLAVYEQYF. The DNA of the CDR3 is TGCAGCGTTGTCGGACTAGCGGTCTACGAGCAGTACTTC.

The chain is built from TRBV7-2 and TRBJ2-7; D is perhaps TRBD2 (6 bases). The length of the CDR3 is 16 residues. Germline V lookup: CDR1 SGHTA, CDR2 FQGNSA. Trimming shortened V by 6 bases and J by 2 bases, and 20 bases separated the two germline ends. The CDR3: CASSSRRDGRAYEQYF. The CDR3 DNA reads TGTGCCAGCAGTTCGAGGAGGGACGGGCGGGCCTACGAGCAGTACTTC.

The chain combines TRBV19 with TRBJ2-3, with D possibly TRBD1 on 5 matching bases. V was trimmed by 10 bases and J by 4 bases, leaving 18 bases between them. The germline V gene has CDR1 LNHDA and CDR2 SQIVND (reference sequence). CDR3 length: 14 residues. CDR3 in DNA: TGTGCCACCCACCATCAGGGTGGCCCAGATACGCAGTATTTT. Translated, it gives CATHHQGGPDTQYF.

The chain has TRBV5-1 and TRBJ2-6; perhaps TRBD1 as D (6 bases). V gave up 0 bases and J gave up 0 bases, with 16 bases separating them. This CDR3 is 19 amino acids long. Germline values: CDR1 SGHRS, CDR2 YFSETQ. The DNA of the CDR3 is TGCGCCAGCAGCTTGGCCGGACAGATCCTATACTCTGGGGCCAACGTCCTGACTTTC. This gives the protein CASSLAGQILYSGANVLTF.

The CDR3 loop reads CASSIQTYEQYF. CDR3 in DNA: TGTGCCAGCAGCATTCAAACCTACGAGCAGTACTTC. This chain links TRBV7-2 with TRBJ2-7; no firm D call. The CDR3 is 12 residues long. The ends were cut back, 5 bases at V and 2 bases at J, with 7 bases in the middle. CDR1 is SGHTA and CDR2 is FQGNSA in the germline V gene. The whole variable domain, filled in from reference TRBV7-2 and TRBJ2-7, reads GAGVSQSPSNKVTEKGKDVELRCDPISGHTALYWYRQSLGQGLEFLIYFQGNSAPDKSGLPSDRFSAERTGGSVSTLTIQRTQQEDSAVYLCASSIQTYEQYFGPGTRLTVT.

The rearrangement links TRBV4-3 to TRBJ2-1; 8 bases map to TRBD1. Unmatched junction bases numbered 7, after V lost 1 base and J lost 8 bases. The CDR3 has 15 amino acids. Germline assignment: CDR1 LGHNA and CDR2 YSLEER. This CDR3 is CASSQGGTGRYEQFF. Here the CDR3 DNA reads TGCGCCAGCAGCCAAGGCGGGACAGGTCGCTATGAGCAGTTCTTC.

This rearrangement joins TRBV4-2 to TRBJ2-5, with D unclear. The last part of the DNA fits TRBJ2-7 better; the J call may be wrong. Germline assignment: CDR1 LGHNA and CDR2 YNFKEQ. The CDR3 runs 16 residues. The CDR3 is CASSQRLLSSSYEQYF. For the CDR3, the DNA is TGTGCCAGCAGCCAACGGTTACTATCAAGCTCCTACGAGCAGTACTTC.

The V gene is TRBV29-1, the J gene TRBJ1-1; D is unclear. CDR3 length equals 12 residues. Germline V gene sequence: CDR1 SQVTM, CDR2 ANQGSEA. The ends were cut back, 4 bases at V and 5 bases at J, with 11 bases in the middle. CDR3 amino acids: CSVVWEVTEAFF. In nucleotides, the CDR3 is TGCAGCGTTGTTTGGGAGGTGACTGAAGCTTTCTTT.

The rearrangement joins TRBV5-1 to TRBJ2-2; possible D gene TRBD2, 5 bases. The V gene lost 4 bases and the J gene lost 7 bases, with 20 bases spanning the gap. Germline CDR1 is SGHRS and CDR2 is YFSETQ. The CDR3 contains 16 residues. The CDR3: CASSGSYAQVGGELFF. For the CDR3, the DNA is TGCGCCAGCAGCGGGAGCTACGCCCAGGTGGGCGGGGAGCTGTTTTTT. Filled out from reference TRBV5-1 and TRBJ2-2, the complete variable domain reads KAGVTQTPRYLIKTRGQQVTLSCSPISGHRSVSWYQQTPGQGLQFLFEYFSETQRNKGNFPGRFSGRQFSNSRSEMNVSTLELGDSALYLCASSGSYAQVGGELFFGEGSRLTVL.

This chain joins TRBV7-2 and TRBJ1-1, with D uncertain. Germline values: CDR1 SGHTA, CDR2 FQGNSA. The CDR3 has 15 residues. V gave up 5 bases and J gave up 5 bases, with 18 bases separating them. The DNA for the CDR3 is TGTGCCAGCAGCCCCTGGGGAGGGCGCGGGACTGAAGCTTTCTTT. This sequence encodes CASSPWGGRGTEAFF.

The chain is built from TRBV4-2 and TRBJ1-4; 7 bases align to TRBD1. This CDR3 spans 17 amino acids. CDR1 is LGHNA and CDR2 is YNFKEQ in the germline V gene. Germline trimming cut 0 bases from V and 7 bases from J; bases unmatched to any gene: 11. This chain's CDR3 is CASSQEPRQGWGEKLFF. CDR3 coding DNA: TGTGCCAGCAGCCAAGAGCCAAGACAGGGATGGGGTGAAAAACTGTTTTTT.

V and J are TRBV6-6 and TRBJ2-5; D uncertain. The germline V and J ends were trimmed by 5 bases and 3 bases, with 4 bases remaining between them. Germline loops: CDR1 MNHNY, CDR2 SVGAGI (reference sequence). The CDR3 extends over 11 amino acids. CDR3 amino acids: CASSPKETQYF. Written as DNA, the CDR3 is TGTGCCAGCAGTCCCAAAGAGACCCAGTACTTC.

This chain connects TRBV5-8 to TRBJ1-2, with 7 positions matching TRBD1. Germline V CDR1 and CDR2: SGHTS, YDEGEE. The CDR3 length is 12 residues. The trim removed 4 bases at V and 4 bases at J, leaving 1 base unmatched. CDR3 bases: TGTGCCAGCAGCCCAGGGGGCTATGGCTACACCTTC. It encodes CASSPGGYGYTF.

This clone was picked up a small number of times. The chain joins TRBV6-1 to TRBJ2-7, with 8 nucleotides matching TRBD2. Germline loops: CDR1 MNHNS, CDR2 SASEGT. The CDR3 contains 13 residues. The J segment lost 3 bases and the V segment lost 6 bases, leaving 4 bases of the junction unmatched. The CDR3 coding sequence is TGTGCCAGCAGCCCGGGGGGGGGCTACGAGCAGTACTTC. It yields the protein CASSPGGGYEQYF.